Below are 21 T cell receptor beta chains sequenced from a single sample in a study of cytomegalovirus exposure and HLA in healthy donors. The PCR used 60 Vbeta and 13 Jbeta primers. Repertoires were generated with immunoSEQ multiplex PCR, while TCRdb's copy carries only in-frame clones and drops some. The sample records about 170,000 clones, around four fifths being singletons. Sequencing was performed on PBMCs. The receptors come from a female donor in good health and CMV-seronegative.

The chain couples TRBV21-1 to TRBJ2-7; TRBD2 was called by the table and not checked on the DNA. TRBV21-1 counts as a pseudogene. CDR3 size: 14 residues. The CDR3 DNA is TGTGCCAGCAGCCCTAGCGGGAGTTCATGGGAGCAGTACTTC. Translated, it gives CASSPSGSSWEQYF.

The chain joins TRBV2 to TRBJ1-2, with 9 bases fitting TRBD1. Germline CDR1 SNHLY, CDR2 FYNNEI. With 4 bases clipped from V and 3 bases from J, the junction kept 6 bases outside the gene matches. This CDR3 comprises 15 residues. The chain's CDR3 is CASSVRTGVDYGYTF. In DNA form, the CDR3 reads TGTGCCAGCAGTGTAAGGACAGGGGTCGACTATGGCTACACCTTC.

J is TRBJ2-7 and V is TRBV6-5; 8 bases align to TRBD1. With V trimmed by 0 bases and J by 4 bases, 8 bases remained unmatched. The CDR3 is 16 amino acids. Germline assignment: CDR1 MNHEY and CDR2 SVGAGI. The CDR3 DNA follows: TGTGCCAGCAGTTACTCCCCAGGGGGCGCAGATTACGAGCAGTACTTC. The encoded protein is CASSYSPGGADYEQYF.

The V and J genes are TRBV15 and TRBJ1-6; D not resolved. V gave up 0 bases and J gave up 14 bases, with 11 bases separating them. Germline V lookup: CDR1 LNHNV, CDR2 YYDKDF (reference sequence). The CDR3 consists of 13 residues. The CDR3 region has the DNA TGTGCCACCAGCAGAGATGGGCCCGTGACCCTCCACTTT. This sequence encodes CATSRDGPVTLHF. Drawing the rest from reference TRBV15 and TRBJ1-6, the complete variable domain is DAMVIQNPRYQVTQFGKPVTLSCSQTLNHNVMYWYQQKSSQAPKLLFHYYDKDFNNEADTPDNFQSRRPNTSFCFLDIRSPGLGDTAMYLCATSRDGPVTLHFGNGTRLTVT.

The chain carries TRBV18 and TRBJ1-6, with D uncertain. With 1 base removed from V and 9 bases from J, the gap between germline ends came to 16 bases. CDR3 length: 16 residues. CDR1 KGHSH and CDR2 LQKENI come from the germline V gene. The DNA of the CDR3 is TGTGCCAGCTCACCACAAGCCACCGGGGAACGTTCACCCCTCCACTTT. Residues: CASSPQATGERSPLHF.

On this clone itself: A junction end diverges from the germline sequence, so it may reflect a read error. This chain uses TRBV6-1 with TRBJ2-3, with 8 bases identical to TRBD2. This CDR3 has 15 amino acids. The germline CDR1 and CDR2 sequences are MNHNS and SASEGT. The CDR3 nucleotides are TGTGCCAGCAGCGAAGCACTAGCGGCCACAGATACGCAGTATTTT. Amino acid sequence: CASSEALAATDTQYF.

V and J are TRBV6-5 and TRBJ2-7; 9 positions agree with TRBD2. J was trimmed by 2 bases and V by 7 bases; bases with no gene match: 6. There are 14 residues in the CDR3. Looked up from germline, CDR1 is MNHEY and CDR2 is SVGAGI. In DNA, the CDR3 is TGTGCCAGCACTTCTAGCGGGGCTACCTACGAGCAGTACTTC. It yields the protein CASTSSGATYEQYF.

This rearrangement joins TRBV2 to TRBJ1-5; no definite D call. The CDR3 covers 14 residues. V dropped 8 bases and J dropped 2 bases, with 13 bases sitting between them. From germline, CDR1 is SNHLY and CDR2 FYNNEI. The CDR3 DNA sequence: TGTGCCAGCGGAGGGCAGGACGGCAATCAGCCCCAGCATTTT. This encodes CASGGQDGNQPQHF. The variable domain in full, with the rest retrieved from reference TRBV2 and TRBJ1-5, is EPEVTQTPSHQVTQMGQEVILRCVPISNHLYFYWYRQILGQKVEFLVSFYNNEISEKSEIFDDQFSVERPDGSNFTLKIRSTKLEDSAMYFCASGGQDGNQPQHFGDGTRLSIL.

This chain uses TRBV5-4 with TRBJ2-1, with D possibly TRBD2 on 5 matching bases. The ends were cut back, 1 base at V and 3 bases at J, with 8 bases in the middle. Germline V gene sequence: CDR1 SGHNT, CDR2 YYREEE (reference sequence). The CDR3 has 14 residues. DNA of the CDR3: TGTGCCAGCAGCTTGCAGGACTTCTACAATGAGCAGTTCTTC. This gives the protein CASSLQDFYNEQFF. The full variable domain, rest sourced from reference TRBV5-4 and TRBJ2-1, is ETGVTQSPTHLIKTRGQQVTLRCSSQSGHNTVSWYQQALGQGPQFIFQYYREEENGRGNFPPRFSGLQFPNYSSELNVNALELDDSALYLCASSLQDFYNEQFFGPGTRLTVL.

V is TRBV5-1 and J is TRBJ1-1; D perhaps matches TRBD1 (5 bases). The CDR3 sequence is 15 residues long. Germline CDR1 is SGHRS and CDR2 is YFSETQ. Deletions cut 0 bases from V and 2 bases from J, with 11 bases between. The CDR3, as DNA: TGCGCCAGCAGCTTGGAGGGGACTGCTAACACTGAAGCTTTCTTT. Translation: CASSLEGTANTEAFF.

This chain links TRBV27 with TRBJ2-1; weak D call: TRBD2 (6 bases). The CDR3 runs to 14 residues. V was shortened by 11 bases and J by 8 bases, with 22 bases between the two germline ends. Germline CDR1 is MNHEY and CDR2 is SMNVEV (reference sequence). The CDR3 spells CAGFLFRERDEQFF. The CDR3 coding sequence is TGTGCCGGGTTTCTTTTTCGGGAGAGGGATGAGCAGTTCTTC.

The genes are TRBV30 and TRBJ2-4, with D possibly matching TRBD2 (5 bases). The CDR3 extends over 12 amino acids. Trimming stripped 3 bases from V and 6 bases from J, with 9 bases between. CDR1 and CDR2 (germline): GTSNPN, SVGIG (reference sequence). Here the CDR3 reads CAWSPSPNIQYF. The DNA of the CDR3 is TGTGCCTGGAGCCCTAGCCCAAACATTCAGTACTTC.

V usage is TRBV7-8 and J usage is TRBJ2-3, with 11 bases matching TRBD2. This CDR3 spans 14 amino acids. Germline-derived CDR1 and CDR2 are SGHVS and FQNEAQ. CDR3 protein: CALGTSGPRDTQYF. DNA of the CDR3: TGTGCTTTGGGGACTAGCGGACCGCGCGATACGCAGTATTTT.

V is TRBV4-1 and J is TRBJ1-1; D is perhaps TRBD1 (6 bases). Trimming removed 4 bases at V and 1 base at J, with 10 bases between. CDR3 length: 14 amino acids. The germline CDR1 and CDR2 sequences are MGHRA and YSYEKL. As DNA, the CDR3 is TGCGCCAGCAGCCCCGGGGGGCAGAACACTGAAGCTTTCTTT. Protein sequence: CASSPGGQNTEAFF.

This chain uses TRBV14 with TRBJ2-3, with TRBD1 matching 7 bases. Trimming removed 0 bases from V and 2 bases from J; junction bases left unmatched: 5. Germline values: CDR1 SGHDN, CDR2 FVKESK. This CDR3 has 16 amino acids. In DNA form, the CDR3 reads TGTGCCAGCAGCCAAGAAAAAAGGGGGCCCACAGATACGCAGTATTTT. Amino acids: CASSQEKRGPTDTQYF. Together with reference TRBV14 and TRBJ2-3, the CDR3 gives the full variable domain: EAGVTQFPSHSVIEKGQTVTLRCDPISGHDNLYWYRRVMGKEIKFLLHFVKESKQDESGMPNNRFLAERTGGTYSTLKVQPAELEDSGVYFCASSQEKRGPTDTQYFGPGTRLTVL.

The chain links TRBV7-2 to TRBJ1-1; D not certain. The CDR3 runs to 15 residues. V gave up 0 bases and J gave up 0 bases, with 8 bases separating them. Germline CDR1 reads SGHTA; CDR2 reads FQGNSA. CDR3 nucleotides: TGTGCCAGCAGCTTAGCACCGAGTATGAACACTGAAGCTTTCTTT. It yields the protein CASSLAPSMNTEAFF. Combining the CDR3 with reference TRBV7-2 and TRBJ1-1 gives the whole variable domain GAGVSQSPSNKVTEKGKDVELRCDPISGHTALYWYRQSLGQGLEFLIYFQGNSAPDKSGLPSDRFSAERTGGSVSTLTIQRTQQEDSAVYLCASSLAPSMNTEAFFGQGTRLTVV.

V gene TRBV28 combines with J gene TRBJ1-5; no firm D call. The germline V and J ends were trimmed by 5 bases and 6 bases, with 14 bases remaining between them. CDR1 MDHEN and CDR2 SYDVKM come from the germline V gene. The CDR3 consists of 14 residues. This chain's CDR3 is CASSQWSNAQPQHF. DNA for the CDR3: TGTGCCAGCAGTCAGTGGAGTAATGCTCAGCCCCAGCATTTT.

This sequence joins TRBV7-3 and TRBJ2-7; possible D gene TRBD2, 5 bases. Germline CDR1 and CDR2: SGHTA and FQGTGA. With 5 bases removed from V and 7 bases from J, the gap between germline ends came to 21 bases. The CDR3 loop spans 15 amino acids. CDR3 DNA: TGTGCCAGCAGCCTAGAGGGCCTTCCCCTCGGGGAGCAGTACTTC. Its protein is CASSLEGLPLGEQYF.

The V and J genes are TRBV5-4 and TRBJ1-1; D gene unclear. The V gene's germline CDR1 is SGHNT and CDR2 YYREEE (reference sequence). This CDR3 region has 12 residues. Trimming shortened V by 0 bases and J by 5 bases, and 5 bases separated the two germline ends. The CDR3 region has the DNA TGTGCCAGCAGCTTGGACGGGACTGAAGCTTTCTTT. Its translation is CASSLDGTEAFF.

In DNA, the CDR3 is TGTGCCAGCAGCCCCGGGTACGATCTCACAGATACGCAGTATTTT. It yields the protein CASSPGYDLTDTQYF. The chain couples TRBV9 to TRBJ2-3, with D uncertain. V gave up 4 bases and J gave up 2 bases, with 14 bases separating them. Germline loops: CDR1 SGDLS, CDR2 YYNGEE. The CDR3 consists of 15 residues.

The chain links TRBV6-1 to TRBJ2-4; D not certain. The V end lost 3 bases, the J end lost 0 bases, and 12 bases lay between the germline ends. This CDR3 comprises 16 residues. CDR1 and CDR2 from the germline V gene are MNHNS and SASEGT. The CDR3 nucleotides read TGTGCCAGCAGTGATGAGAAAGCGACAGCCAAAAACATTCAGTACTTC. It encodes CASSDEKATAKNIQYF.